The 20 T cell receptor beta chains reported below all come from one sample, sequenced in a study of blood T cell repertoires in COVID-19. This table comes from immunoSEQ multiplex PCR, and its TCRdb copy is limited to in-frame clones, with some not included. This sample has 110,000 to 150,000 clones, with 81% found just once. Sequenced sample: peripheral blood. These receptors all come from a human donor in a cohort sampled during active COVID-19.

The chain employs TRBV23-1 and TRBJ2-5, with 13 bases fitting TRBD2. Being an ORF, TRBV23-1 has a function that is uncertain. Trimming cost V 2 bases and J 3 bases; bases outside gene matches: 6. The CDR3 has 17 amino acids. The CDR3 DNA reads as TGCGCCAGCAGTCAAGGGACTAGCGGGACCGTTAAAGAGACCCAGTACTTC. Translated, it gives CASSQGTSGTVKETQYF.

This chain's CDR3 is CASSLGGRDEETQYF. CDR3 coding DNA: TGCGCCAGCAGCTTAGGCGGGAGGGATGAAGAGACCCAGTACTTC. The J gene is TRBJ2-5, the V gene TRBV5-1, with 9 positions matching TRBD2. Germline values: CDR1 SGHRS, CDR2 YFSETQ. The V segment lost 2 bases and the J segment 3 bases; nucleotides outside the gene matches: 5. The CDR3 covers 15 residues.

CDR3 region: CASSLEPRSNTGELFF. CDR3 in DNA: TGTGCCAGCAGCTTAGAGCCCCGTTCGAACACCGGGGAGCTGTTTTTT. The chain links TRBV7-6 to TRBJ2-2; D gene ambiguous. There are 16 residues in the CDR3. Trimming stripped 1 base from V and 0 bases from J, with 9 bases between. Germline V CDR1 and CDR2: SGHVS, FNYEAQ.

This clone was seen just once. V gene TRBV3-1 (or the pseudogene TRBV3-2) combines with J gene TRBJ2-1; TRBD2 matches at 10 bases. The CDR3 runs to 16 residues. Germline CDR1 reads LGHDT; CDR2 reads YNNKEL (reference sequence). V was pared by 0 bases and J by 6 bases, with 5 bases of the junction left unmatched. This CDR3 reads CASSQEGLAGANEQFF. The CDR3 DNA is TGTGCCAGCAGCCAAGAGGGCCTAGCGGGAGCCAATGAGCAGTTCTTC.

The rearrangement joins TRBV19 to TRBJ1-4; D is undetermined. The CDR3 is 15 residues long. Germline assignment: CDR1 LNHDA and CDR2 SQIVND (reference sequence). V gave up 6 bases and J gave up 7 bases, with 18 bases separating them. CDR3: CASRPTKSAREKLFF. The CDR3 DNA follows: TGTGCCAGTAGGCCCACAAAAAGCGCGCGTGAAAAACTGTTTTTT.

CDR3 loop: CASSLFPGSEQFF. The DNA of the CDR3 is TGTGCCAGCAGCCTGTTCCCGGGGAGTGAGCAGTTCTTC. This chain links TRBV7-2 with TRBJ2-1, with a weak D call TRBD2 (5 bases). V was pared by 5 bases and J by 9 bases, with 14 bases between. The CDR3 covers 13 residues. CDR1 and CDR2 (germline): SGHTA, FQGNSA.

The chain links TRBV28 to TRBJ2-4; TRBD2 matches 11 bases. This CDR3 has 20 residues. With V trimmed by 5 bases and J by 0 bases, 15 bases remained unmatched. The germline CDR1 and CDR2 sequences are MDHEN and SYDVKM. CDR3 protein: CASSPRLGTSGDLAKNIQYF. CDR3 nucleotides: TGTGCCAGCAGTCCACGTTTAGGGACTAGCGGAGACCTAGCCAAAAACATTCAGTACTTC. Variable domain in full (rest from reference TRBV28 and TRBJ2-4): DVKVTQSSRYLVKRTGEKVFLECVQDMDHENMFWYRQDPGLGLRLIYFSYDVKMKEKGDIPEGYSVSREKKERFSLILESASTNQTSMYLCASSPRLGTSGDLAKNIQYFGAGTRLSVL.

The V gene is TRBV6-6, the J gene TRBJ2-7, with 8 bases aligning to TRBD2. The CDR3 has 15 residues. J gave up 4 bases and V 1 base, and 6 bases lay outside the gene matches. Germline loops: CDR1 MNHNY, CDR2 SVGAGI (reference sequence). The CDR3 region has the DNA TGTGCCAGCAGTTACTTGCGGGGGGCGGAGTACGAGCAGTACTTC. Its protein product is CASSYLRGAEYEQYF.

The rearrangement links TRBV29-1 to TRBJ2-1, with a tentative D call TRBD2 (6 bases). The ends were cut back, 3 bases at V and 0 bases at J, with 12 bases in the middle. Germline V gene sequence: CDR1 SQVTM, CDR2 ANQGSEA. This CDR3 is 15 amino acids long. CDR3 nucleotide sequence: TGCAGCGTTGAGGGGGGAGAGAGCTCCTACAATGAGCAGTTCTTC. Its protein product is CSVEGGESSYNEQFF.

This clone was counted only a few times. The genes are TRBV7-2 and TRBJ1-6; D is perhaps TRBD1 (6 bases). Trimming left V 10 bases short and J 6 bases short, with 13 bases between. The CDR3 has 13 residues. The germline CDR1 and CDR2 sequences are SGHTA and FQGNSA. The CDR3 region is CATIGQTNSPLHF. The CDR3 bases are TGTGCCACCATCGGACAGACTAATTCACCCCTCCACTTT.

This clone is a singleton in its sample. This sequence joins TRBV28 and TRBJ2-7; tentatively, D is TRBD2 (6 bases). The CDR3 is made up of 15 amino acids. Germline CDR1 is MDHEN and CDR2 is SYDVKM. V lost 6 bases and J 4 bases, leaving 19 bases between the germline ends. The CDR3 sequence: CASSPTSFSAYEQYF. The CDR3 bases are TGTGCCAGCAGCCCAACTAGCTTCTCGGCGTACGAGCAGTACTTC.

The CDR3 protein is CSASRGLAGSGEQYF. The DNA of the CDR3 is TGCAGTGCTAGTCGCGGACTAGCGGGATCGGGTGAGCAGTACTTC. The chain has TRBV20-1 and TRBJ2-7; 12 bases match TRBD2. Germline CDR1 reads DFQATT; CDR2 reads SNEGSKA (reference sequence). Trimming removed 3 bases from V and 7 bases from J; junction bases left unmatched: 10. The CDR3 has 15 amino acids.

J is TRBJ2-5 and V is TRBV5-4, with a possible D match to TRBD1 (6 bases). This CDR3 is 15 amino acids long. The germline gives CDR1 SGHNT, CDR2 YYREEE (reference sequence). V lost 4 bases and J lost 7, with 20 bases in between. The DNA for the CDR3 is TGTGCCAGCAGCCTCACAGGGACCGACTATCGGACCCAGTACTTC. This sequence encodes CASSLTGTDYRTQYF.

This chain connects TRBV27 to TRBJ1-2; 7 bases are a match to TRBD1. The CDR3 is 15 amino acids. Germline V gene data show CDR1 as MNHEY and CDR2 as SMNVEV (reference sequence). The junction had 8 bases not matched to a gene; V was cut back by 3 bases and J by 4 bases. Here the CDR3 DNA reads TGTGCCAGCAGTTTGACTTCGACAGGGTTCTATGGCTACACCTTC. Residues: CASSLTSTGFYGYTF.

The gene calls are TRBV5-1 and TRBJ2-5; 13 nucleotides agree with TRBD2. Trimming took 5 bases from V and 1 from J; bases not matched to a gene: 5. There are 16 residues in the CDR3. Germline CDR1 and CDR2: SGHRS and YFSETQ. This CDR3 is CASSIGTSGAQETQYF. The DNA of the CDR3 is TGCGCCAGCAGTATAGGGACTAGCGGGGCCCAAGAGACCCAGTACTTC.

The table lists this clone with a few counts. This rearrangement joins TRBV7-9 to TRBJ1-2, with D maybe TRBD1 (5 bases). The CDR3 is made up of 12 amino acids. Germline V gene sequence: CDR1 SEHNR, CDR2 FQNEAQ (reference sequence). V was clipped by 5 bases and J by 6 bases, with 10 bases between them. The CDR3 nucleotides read TGTGCCAGCAGCACGGGGACTGATGGCTACACCTTC. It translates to CASSTGTDGYTF.

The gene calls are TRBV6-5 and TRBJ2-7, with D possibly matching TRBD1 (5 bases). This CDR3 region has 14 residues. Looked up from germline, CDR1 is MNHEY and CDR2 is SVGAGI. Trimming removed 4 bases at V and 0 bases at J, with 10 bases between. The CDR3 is CASSSRTSSYEQYF. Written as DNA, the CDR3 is TGTGCCAGCAGTTCTAGGACATCCTCCTACGAGCAGTACTTC.

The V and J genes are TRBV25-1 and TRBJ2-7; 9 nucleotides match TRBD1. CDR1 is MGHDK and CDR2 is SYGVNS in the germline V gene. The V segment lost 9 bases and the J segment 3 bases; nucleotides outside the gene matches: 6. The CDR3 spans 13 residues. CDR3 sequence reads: CASAETGGYEQYF. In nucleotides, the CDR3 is TGTGCCAGTGCCGAGACAGGGGGCTACGAGCAGTACTTC.

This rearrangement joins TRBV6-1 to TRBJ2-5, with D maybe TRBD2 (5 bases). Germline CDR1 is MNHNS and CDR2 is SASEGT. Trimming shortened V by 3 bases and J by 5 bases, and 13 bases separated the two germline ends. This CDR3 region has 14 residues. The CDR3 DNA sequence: TGTGCCAGCAGTGATAGTCTAGCTTGGGAGACCCAGTACTTC. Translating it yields CASSDSLAWETQYF.

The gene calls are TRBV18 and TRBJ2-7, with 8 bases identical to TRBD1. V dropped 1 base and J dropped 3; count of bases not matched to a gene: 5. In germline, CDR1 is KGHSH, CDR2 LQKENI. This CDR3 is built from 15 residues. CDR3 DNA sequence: TGTGCCAGCTCACCACGACAGGGGCGAGTCTACGAGCAGTACTTC. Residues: CASSPRQGRVYEQYF.